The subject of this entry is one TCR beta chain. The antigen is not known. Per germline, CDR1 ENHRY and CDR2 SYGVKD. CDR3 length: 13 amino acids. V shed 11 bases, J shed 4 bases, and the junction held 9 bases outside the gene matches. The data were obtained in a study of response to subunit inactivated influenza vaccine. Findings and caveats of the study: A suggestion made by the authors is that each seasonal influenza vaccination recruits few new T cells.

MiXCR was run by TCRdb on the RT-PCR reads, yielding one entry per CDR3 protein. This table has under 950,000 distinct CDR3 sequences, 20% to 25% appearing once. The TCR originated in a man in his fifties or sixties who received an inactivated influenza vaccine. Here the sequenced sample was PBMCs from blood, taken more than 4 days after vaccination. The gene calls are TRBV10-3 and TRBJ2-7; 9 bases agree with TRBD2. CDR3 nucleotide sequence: TGTGCCGTCGGGGGGACTAGCTCATACGAGCAGTACTTC. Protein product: CAVGGTSSYEQYF.